This passage covers 8 T cell receptor beta chains from one sample sequenced in a study of glioma-infiltrating T cells. Amplification of TCR alpha and beta CDR3 regions from RNA used iRepertoire nested multiplex PCR. TCRdb called the multiplex PCR reads again in MiXCR, with one record for every CDR3 protein. The table lists about 130,000 distinct CDR3 sequences, 24% of them singletons. Sequenced sample: glioma tissue, nonneoplastic brain tissue, or PBMCs (not recorded which). The receptors here all came from a human donor with low-grade glioma or glioblastoma, undergoing nonglioma brain surgery, or in good health (not recorded which).

The V call is TRBV27, the J call TRBJ2-1, with 7 bases lining up with TRBD2. J gave up 5 bases and V 6 bases, and 10 bases lay outside the gene matches. The CDR3 is 15 amino acids. Germline V gene data show CDR1 as MNHEY and CDR2 as SMNVEV (reference sequence). The CDR3 loop is CASSRESGGHNEQFF. The CDR3 DNA reads TGTGCCAGCAGCCGTGAGTCGGGGGGTCACAATGAGCAGTTCTTC.

This clonotype was seen many times. V usage is TRBV20-1 and J usage is TRBJ2-3; 9 nucleotides align to TRBD2. CDR3 length: 14 residues. The germline V gene has CDR1 DFQATT and CDR2 SNEGSKA (reference sequence). The CDR3, as DNA: TGCAGACCCGCAGGGCGGGGGGGTTGGGATACGCAGTATTTT. Encoded protein: CRPAGRGGWDTQYF.

This clonotype has only a few counts. J is TRBJ2-3 and V is TRBV20-1; 13 positions match TRBD2. Germline lookup yields CDR1 DFQATT and CDR2 SNEGSKA (reference sequence). Trimming cost V 4 bases and J 0 bases; bases outside gene matches: 7. The CDR3 is 17 residues long. CDR3 residues: CSAIIGLAGESTDTQYF. Here the CDR3 DNA reads TGCAGTGCTATAATCGGACTAGCGGGGGAAAGCACAGATACGCAGTATTTT.

Details on this clonotype: A single base separates this from a much larger clone, so it may be a read error. The chain combines TRBV6-2 or TRBV6-3 with TRBJ1-4, with D unclear. V was cut by 6 bases and J by 6 bases, with 8 bases left in between. In germline, CDR1 is MNHEY, CDR2 SVGEGT. There are 12 residues in the CDR3. CDR3 sequence (DNA): TGTGCCAGCAGGTCCGAAGATGAAAAACTGTTTTTT. Residues: CASRSEDEKLFF.

With regard to this clonotype: One junction end disagrees with the germline gene, perhaps due to a read error. The chain couples TRBV6-2 or TRBV6-3 to TRBJ2-3; 7 bases are a match to TRBD2. Germline-derived CDR1 and CDR2 are MNHEY and SVGEGT. CDR3 length equals 9 residues. The CDR3 DNA reads as TGCGCCAGCGGGGATTCGCAGTATTTT. This sequence encodes CASGDSQYF.

On this clonotype: This could be a read error, since a much larger clone is one nucleotide away. The gene calls are TRBV10-3 and TRBJ2-3; D may be TRBD1 (5 bases). Germline V gene data show CDR1 as ENHRY and CDR2 as SYGVKD. CDR3 length: 14 residues. Here the CDR3 reads CAISPDSSTDTEYF. The CDR3 coding sequence is TGTGCCATCAGTCCAGACAGTAGCACAGATACGGAGTATTTT.

V gene TRBV6-1 combines with J gene TRBJ2-7; 7 bases are a match to TRBD2. The germline V gene encodes CDR1 MNHNS and CDR2 SASEGT. This CDR3 is 13 amino acids long. With V trimmed by 9 bases and J by 7 bases, 12 bases remained unmatched. The CDR3 reads CASSWGGNNEQYV. The CDR3 DNA follows: TGTGCCAGTAGCTGGGGGGGGAACAATGAGCAGTACGTC.

There are a few counts of this clonotype. V is TRBV5-1 and J is TRBJ2-3; TRBD1 matches at 11 bases. The CDR3 is 15 residues long. After removal of 1 base from V and 6 bases from J, the junction contained 4 bases not matched to a gene. CDR1 and CDR2 from the germline V gene are SGHRS and YFSETQ. CDR3 sequence (DNA): TGCGCCAGCAGCTTGCCGGACAGGGGGCATGATACGCAGTATTTT. The encoded protein is CASSLPDRGHDTQYF.